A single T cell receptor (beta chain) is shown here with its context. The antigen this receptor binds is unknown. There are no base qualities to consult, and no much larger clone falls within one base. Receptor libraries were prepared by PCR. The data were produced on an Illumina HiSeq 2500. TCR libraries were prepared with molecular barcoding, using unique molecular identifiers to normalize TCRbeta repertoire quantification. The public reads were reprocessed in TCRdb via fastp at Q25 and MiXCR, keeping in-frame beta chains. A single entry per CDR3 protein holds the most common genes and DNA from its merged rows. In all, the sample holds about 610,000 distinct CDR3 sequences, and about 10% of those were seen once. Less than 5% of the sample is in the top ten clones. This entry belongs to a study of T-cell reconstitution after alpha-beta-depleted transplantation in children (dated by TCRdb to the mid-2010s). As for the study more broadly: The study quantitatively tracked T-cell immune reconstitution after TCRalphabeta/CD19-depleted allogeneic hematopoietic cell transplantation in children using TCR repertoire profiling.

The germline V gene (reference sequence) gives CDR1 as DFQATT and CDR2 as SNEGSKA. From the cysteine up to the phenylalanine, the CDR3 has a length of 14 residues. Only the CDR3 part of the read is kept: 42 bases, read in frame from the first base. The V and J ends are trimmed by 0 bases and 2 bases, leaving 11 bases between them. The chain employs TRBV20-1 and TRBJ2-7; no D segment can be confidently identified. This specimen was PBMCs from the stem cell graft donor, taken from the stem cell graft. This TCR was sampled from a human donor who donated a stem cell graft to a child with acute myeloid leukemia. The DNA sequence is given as TGCAGTGCTAGAGAGCCCGGGCCCCCCTACGAGCAGTACTTC. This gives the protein CSAREPGPPYEQYF.